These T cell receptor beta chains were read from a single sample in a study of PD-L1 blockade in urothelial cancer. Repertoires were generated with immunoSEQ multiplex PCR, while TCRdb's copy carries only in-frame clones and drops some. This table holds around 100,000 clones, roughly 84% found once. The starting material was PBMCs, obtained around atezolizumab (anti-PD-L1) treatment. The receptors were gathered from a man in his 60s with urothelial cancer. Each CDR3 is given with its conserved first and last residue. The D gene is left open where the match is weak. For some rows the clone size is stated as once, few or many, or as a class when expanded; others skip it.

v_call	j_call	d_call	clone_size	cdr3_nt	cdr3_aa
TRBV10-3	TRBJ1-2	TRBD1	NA	TGTGCCATCAGTGAGGCCGCAGGGGGGCATAGCTATGGCTACACCTTC	CAISEAAGGHSYGYTF
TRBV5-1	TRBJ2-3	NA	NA	TGCGCCAGCAGCTTGAGCAGGGCCGATGTAGATACGCAGTATTTT	CASSLSRADVDTQYF
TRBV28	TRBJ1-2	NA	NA	TGTGCCAGCAGTTTAAGCGGCGGCACAGCCTATGGCTACACCTTC	CASSLSGGTAYGYTF
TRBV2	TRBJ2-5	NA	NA	TGTGCCAGCAGTGGGAGTAGAATGGAGACCCAGTACTTC	CASSGSRMETQYF
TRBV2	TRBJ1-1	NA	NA	TGTGCCAGTGGGTGGCGGTCCGGTAGTCCTGAAGCTTTCTTT	CASGWRSGSPEAFF
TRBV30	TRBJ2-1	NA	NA	TGTGCCTGGAGCCCAGGCGCCTACGAGCAGTTCTTC	CAWSPGAYEQFF
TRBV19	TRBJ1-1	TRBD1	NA	TGTGCCAGTAATGAAATAGGGGGCCTGAACACTGAAGCTTTCTTT	CASNEIGGLNTEAFF
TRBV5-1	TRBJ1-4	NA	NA	TGCGCCAGCAGCTTGGCCGGACAGTCTAGTGAAAAACTGTTTTTT	CASSLAGQSSEKLFF
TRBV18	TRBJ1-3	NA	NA	TGTGCCAGCTCTGCCGATGGGGCCGGGGGAAACACCATATATTTT	CASSADGAGGNTIYF
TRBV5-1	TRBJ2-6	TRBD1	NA	TGCGCCAGCAGCTCATGGACAGGGGAGGGTCCTGGGGCCAACGTCCTGACTTTC	CASSSWTGEGPGANVLTF
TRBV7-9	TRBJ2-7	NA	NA	TGTGCCAGCAGCCAAACAGGTAACTCCTACGAGCAGTACTTC	CASSQTGNSYEQYF
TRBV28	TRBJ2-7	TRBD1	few	TGTGCCAGCAGGCCCCCTCGGGGACAGGGATCGAAGCAGTACTTC	CASRPPRGQGSKQYF
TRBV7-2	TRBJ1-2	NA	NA	TGTGCCAGCAGCCCACCAGATGGAGGGGTGGGCTATGGCTACACCTTC	CASSPPDGGVGYGYTF
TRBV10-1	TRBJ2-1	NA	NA	TGCGCCAGCAGTGAAGGAGTAGGTGGTCTCGGTGAGCAGTTCTTC	CASSEGVGGLGEQFF
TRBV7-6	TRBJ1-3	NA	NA	TGTGCCAGCAGCTTAGCTCCCACAGTGCGAAACACCATATATTTT	CASSLAPTVRNTIYF
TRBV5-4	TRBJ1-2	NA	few	TGTGCCAGCAGCTCACAATACAGACAACCTAACTATGGCTACACCTTC	CASSSQYRQPNYGYTF
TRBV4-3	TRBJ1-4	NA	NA	TGCGCCAGCAGCCAAGATGGCAGGGTATTAGAAAAACTGTTTTTT	CASSQDGRVLEKLFF
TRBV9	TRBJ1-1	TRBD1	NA	TGTGCCAGCAGCGTCCTCGACAGGGTCCCAGCTTTCTTT	CASSVLDRVPAFF
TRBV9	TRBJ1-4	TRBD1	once	TGTGCCAGCAGCGCCCGACAGGGACCAGGAGAAAAACTGTTTTTT	CASSARQGPGEKLFF
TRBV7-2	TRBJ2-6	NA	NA	TGTGCCAGCAGCCCGGCGGCGGGTGGGGCCAACGTCCTGACTTTC	CASSPAAGGANVLTF
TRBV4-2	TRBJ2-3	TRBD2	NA	TGTGCCAGCAGCCAGGGGATTCTAGCGGGGGGCCCGGATACGCAGTATTTT	CASSQGILAGGPDTQYF
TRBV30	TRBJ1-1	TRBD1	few	TGTGCCACCCAACGACAGGGGAACACTGAAGCTTTCTTT	CATQRQGNTEAFF
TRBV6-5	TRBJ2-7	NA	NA	TGTGCCAGCAGTTATGTCGGGACACCCGTCTACGAGCAGTACTTC	CASSYVGTPVYEQYF
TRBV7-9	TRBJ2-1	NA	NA	TGTGCCAGCAGCCCCAACGCCGGGGGTGGTGAGCAGTTCTTC	CASSPNAGGGEQFF
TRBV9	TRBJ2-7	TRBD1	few	TGTGCCAGCAGCGTAGGGGGGACAGGATTCTCCTACGAGCAGTACTTC	CASSVGGTGFSYEQYF
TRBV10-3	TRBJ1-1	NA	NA	TGTGCCATCGGGGGGGACGCGACTTTCTTT	CAIGGDATFF
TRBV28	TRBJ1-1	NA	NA	TGTGCCAGCAGTACCGGTGAAGCTTTCTTT	CASSTGEAFF
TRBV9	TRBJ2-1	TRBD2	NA	TGTGCCAGCGGGACCAGCGGGGGAACCTACAATGAGCAGTTCTTC	CASGTSGGTYNEQFF
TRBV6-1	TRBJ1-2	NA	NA	TGTGCCAGCAGTGAGATCCCTATTGGTGGTGGCTACACCTTC	CASSEIPIGGGYTF
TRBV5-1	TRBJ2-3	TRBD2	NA	TGCGCCAGCAGCTTTGCAGGGTCAGGAGCGGGAGCCACAGATACGCAGTATTTT	CASSFAGSGAGATDTQYF
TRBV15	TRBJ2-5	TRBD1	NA	TGTGCCACCAGCAGAGGTGGACAGGGGGAAGAGACCCAGTACTTC	CATSRGGQGEETQYF
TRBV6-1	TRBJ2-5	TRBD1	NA	TGTGCCAGCAGTGAGCCGGGGAGTGGGACAGGCTATCAAGAGACCCAGTACTTC	CASSEPGSGTGYQETQYF
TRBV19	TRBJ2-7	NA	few	TGTGCCAGCACTACACGCGACGGCTACGAGCAGTACTTC	CASTTRDGYEQYF
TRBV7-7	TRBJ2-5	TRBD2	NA	TGTGCTAGCAGTTTTGACATAGCGGGGAAAGAGACCCAGTACTTC	CASSFDIAGKETQYF
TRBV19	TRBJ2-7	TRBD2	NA	TGTGCCAGTAGTAAATTAGCGGGAACTAGCTCCTACGAGCAGTACTTC	CASSKLAGTSSYEQYF
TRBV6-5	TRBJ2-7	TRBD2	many	TGTGCCAGCAAAGGCGGGGGACTCCAAATGGGGGAGCAGTACTTC	CASKGGGLQMGEQYF